Presented here are 15 T cell receptor beta chains from one specimen sequenced in a study of PD-1 blockade in classical Hodgkin lymphoma. The protocol was immunoSEQ multiplex PCR, while the TCRdb copy is restricted to in-frame clones and leaves out a portion. This table has approximately 22,000 clones, approximately 80% appearing once. Time point noted: cycle 4 day 1 (C4D1), after more than five weeks of nivolumab. Patients all relapsed after autologous stem cell transplantation, and there was variation in brentuximab vedotin exposure. Source: peripheral blood mononuclear cells (PBMCs), taken before the fourth cycle of nivolumab. The receptor set was obtained from a human donor with classical Hodgkin lymphoma.

CDR3 sequence: CASSVAARSLGTQYF. The CDR3 DNA reads TGTGCCAGCAGCGTAGCGGCTCGATCCTTAGGTACGCAGTATTTT. The chain couples TRBV9 to TRBJ2-3; D is unclear. From germline, CDR1 is SGDLS and CDR2 YYNGEE. The V and J ends lost 0 bases and 8 bases respectively, with 16 bases between them. CDR3 length: 15 amino acids.

The rearrangement links TRBV28 to TRBJ2-7; 8 bases fit TRBD2. Germline V gene sequence: CDR1 MDHEN, CDR2 SYDVKM. The CDR3 has 16 amino acids. Trimming removed 2 bases from V and 2 bases from J; junction bases left unmatched: 8. CDR3 nucleotides: TGTGCCAGCAGTTTAGGAGCGGGAGCCGCCCCCTACGAGCAGTACTTC. This translates into CASSLGAGAAPYEQYF. Using reference TRBV28 and TRBJ2-7 for the parts outside the CDR3, the full variable domain is DVKVTQSSRYLVKRTGEKVFLECVQDMDHENMFWYRQDPGLGLRLIYFSYDVKMKEKGDIPEGYSVSREKKERFSLILESASTNQTSMYLCASSLGAGAAPYEQYFGPGTRLTVT.

The gene calls are TRBV7-6 and TRBJ2-7, with 9 bases lining up with TRBD1. The CDR3 is 12 amino acids. Looked up from germline, CDR1 is SGHVS and CDR2 is FNYEAQ. V dropped 8 bases and J dropped 6; count of bases not matched to a gene: 5. CDR3 DNA sequence: TGTGCCAGCCTGGGACAGGGCGTCGAGCAGTACTTC. Its translation: CASLGQGVEQYF.

This chain links TRBV5-6 with TRBJ2-5, with TRBD1 matching 9 bases. Trimming cost V 2 bases and J 4 bases; bases outside gene matches: 6. The V gene's germline CDR1 is SGHDT and CDR2 YYEEEE. The CDR3 loop spans 15 amino acids. The CDR3 is CASSLPGQGLETQYF. Written as DNA, the CDR3 is TGTGCCAGCAGCTTACCGGGACAGGGACTAGAGACCCAGTACTTC.

J is TRBJ1-5 and V is TRBV6-6, with D possibly TRBD1 on 6 matching bases. Germline loops: CDR1 MNHNY, CDR2 SVGAGI (reference sequence). The V end was cut by 9 bases, the J end by 4 bases, with 16 bases between. CDR3 length: 14 amino acids. The CDR3, as DNA: TGTGCCAGTGGTGGGGGGCCGCCGAATCAGCCCCAGCATTTT. Its protein is CASGGGPPNQPQHF.

This clone came up once. This chain uses TRBV6-5 with TRBJ1-2; D is unclear. Germline V gene data show CDR1 as MNHEY and CDR2 as SVGAGI. This CDR3 has 15 residues. V lost 0 bases, J lost 11 bases, and 19 bases lay in between. CDR3 protein: CASSYSVRYPSLYTF. As DNA, the CDR3 is TGTGCCAGCAGTTACTCCGTCAGGTATCCCTCGCTTTACACCTTC.

The chain joins TRBV5-1 to TRBJ2-7; D possibly uses TRBD1 or TRBD2 (5 bases each). V was pared by 0 bases and J by 5 bases, with 12 bases between. The germline V gene has CDR1 SGHRS and CDR2 YFSETQ. The CDR3 is made up of 14 amino acids. As DNA, the CDR3 is TGCGCCAGCAGCTTGGAATGGGGGAAGAACGAGCAGTACTTC. Protein sequence: CASSLEWGKNEQYF.

This clone has a handful of counts. The gene calls are TRBV15 and TRBJ2-1, with TRBD2 as a possible D gene (5 bases). CDR1 LNHNV and CDR2 YYDKDF come from the germline V gene (reference sequence). Trimming stripped 5 bases from V and 0 bases from J, with 14 bases between. The CDR3 has 16 residues. CDR3 nucleotides: TGTGCCACCAGCTTGCGAACGGGAAGCTCCTACAATGAGCAGTTCTTC. Its protein product is CATSLRTGSSYNEQFF.

This rearrangement joins TRBV7-3 to TRBJ2-5, with a possible D match to TRBD2 (7 bases). The CDR3 runs 20 residues. Germline lookup yields CDR1 SGHTA and CDR2 FQGTGA. V was shortened by 5 bases and J by 2 bases, with 30 bases between the two germline ends. As DNA, the CDR3 is TGTGCCAGCAGCCCTGGGGGGCGGTCCTGGGACGGGAGGCCTCAAGAGACCCAGTACTTC. Its protein product is CASSPGGRSWDGRPQETQYF. The whole variable domain, remainder taken from reference TRBV7-3 and TRBJ2-5, is GAGVSQTPSNKVTEKGKYVELRCDPISGHTALYWYRQSLGQGPEFLIYFQGTGAADDSGLPNDRFFAVRPEGSVSTLKIQRTERGDSAVYLCASSPGGRSWDGRPQETQYFGPGTRLLVL.

This clone was seen once. The V gene is TRBV19, the J gene TRBJ2-3; D uncertain. Germline V gene data show CDR1 as LNHDA and CDR2 as SQIVND (reference sequence). This CDR3 contains 11 residues. V lost 3 bases and J lost 7, with 5 bases in between. DNA of the CDR3: TGTGCCAGTAGTATGGGAAATACGCAGTATTTT. Translating gives CASSMGNTQYF.

This clone was recorded once. The CDR3 nucleotides are TGTGCCAGCAGCACGGGACAGGGGGGCCGGGAGACCCAGTACTTC. It encodes CASSTGQGGRETQYF. The chain joins TRBV5-4 to TRBJ2-5; 11 bases are shared with TRBD1. This CDR3 contains 15 residues. In germline, CDR1 is SGHNT, CDR2 YYREEE (reference sequence). J lost 5 bases, V lost 4 bases, and 7 bases had no gene match.

The J gene is TRBJ1-1, the V gene TRBV28; D gene unclear. This CDR3 region has 13 residues. The V gene's germline CDR1 is MDHEN and CDR2 SYDVKM. V was cut by 7 bases and J by 0 bases, with 9 bases left in between. Here the CDR3 reads CASKLYMNTEAFF. In DNA, the CDR3 is TGTGCCAGCAAGCTTTACATGAACACTGAAGCTTTCTTT.

This clone was recorded only once. This chain links TRBV11-2 with TRBJ1-2; D is perhaps TRBD1 (5 bases). In germline, CDR1 is SGHAT, CDR2 FQNNGV. With 0 bases removed from V and 4 bases from J, the gap between germline ends came to 15 bases. CDR3 size: 16 residues. The CDR3 DNA reads TGTGCCAGCAGCTTAGATCCTGGAGGGGCAGGCTATGGCTACACCTTC. Translation gives CASSLDPGGAGYGYTF.

The chain uses TRBV9 and TRBJ2-1, with D uncertain. V lost 0 bases to trimming and J lost 4 bases, with 8 bases between them. From germline, CDR1 is SGDLS and CDR2 YYNGEE. The CDR3 is 14 amino acids. CDR3 nucleotides: TGTGCCAGCAGCGTAGTGAGCGAGTACAATGAGCAGTTCTTC. This gives the protein CASSVVSEYNEQFF.

V usage is TRBV5-6 and J usage is TRBJ1-1; D uncertain. Germline CDR1 is SGHDT and CDR2 is YYEEEE. There are 12 residues in the CDR3. Trimming took off 2 bases at V and 11 bases at J, with 13 bases between the two ends. In DNA, the CDR3 is TGTGCCAGCAGCTTTCCCAGTCTTCCGGCTTTCTTT. It is translated as CASSFPSLPAFF.